One and the same sample provided the 5 T cell receptor beta chains below, sequenced in a study of blood T cell repertoires in COVID-19. Measured with immunoSEQ multiplex PCR; TCRdb has only the in-frame clones, and not every one. This table has roughly 250,000 clones, around four fifths appearing once. The specimen was peripheral blood. The receptor source for this set is a woman aged 80 or over with acute or convalescent COVID-19.

The chain has TRBV6-5 and TRBJ1-1, with no clear D. The CDR3 runs to 13 residues. Germline V gene data show CDR1 as MNHEY and CDR2 as SVGAGI. Between the trimmed V and J ends, which lost 2 bases and 1 base, there was a span of 5 bases. This CDR3 reads CASSYTRNTEAFF. The CDR3 DNA follows: TGTGCCAGCAGTTACACCAGGAACACTGAAGCTTTCTTT.

Comments on this clone: This may arise from a read error, as a much more abundant clone is one base away. V is TRBV7-2 and J is TRBJ1-1; TRBD1 is a possible D gene (5 bases). Germline CDR1 SGHTA, CDR2 FQGNSA. Trimming left V 7 bases short and J 0 bases short, with 9 bases between. CDR3 length: 13 amino acids. The CDR3 reads CASNKGLNTEAFF. CDR3 nucleotides: TGTGCCAGCAACAAGGGGCTGAACACTGAAGCTTTCTTT.

This chain joins TRBV7-9 and TRBJ2-1, with D possibly being TRBD1 (6 bases). Germline CDR1 SEHNR, CDR2 FQNEAQ (reference sequence). Trimming pared 5 bases from V and 9 bases from J, leaving 14 bases between. The CDR3 is made up of 13 amino acids. The DNA of the CDR3 is TGTGCCAGCAGCCCCGACTTAGGGGGTGAGCAGTTCTTC. Amino acids: CASSPDLGGEQFF.

The sample holds one count of this clone. V and J are TRBV7-9 and TRBJ1-2; 8 bases agree with TRBD1. The CDR3 spans 13 residues. J was trimmed by 8 bases and V by 6 bases; bases with no gene match: 8. CDR1 and CDR2 from the germline V gene are SEHNR and FQNEAQ (reference sequence). The CDR3 here is CASSFQGAEGYTF. The CDR3 DNA follows: TGTGCCAGCAGTTTTCAGGGGGCAGAAGGCTACACCTTC. Based on the CDR3 plus reference TRBV7-9 and TRBJ1-2, the full variable domain is DTGVSQNPRHKITKRGQNVTFRCDPISEHNRLYWYRQTLGQGPEFLTYFQNEAQLEKSRLLSDRFSAERPKGSFSTLEIQRTEQGDSAMYLCASSFQGAEGYTFGSGTRLTVV.

This clone was seen a handful of times. The V and J genes are TRBV27 and TRBJ2-5; a possible D gene is TRBD2 (7 bases). The CDR3 contains 15 residues. Germline V lookup: CDR1 MNHEY, CDR2 SMNVEV (reference sequence). The V gene lost 2 bases and the J gene lost 4 bases, with 14 bases spanning the gap. In DNA, the CDR3 is TGTGCCAGCAGTTTAAGGACCGGGGGGCGAGAGACCCAGTACTTC. The encoded protein is CASSLRTGGRETQYF.